Following are 16 T cell receptor beta chains from one sample sequenced in a study of breast tumors, draining lymph nodes, adjacent tissues. Each CDR3 protein is one row after TCRdb ran MiXCR on the multiplex PCR reads. The sample lists tens of thousands of distinct CDR3 sequences; 57% were seen once. The sequencing sample was made of breast tumor tissue. These TCRs come from a female donor with breast cancer. Some clones in this sample may be carry-over from other donors' samples.

This rearrangement joins TRBV20-1 to TRBJ1-5; possibly TRBD1 for D (6 bases). V shed 6 bases and J shed 0 bases, with 12 bases lying between them. The CDR3 extends over 14 amino acids. Germline V gene lookup returns CDR1 DFQATT and CDR2 SNEGSKA (reference sequence). The CDR3 loop reads CSASRGGSNQPQHF. As DNA, the CDR3 is TGCAGTGCAAGCAGGGGAGGTAGCAATCAGCCCCAGCATTTT.

The chain employs TRBV6-2 or TRBV6-3 and TRBJ1-4; 7 bases map to TRBD1. There are 16 residues in the CDR3. V lost 2 bases, J lost 2 bases, and 5 bases stayed unmatched. The germline gives CDR1 MNHEY, CDR2 SVGEGT. CDR3 nucleotide sequence: TGTGCCAGCAGTTACGACAGGGCCGTTACTAATGAAAAACTGTTTTTT. Its translation is CASSYDRAVTNEKLFF.

Ten or more counts support this clonotype. The chain employs TRBV19 and TRBJ1-5; 11 bases are a match to TRBD1. CDR3 size: 17 residues. CDR1 is LNHDA and CDR2 is SQIVND in the germline V gene (reference sequence). The trim removed 3 bases at V and 4 bases at J, leaving 8 bases unmatched. This CDR3 reads CASSIGTGGRTNQPQHF. DNA for the CDR3: TGTGCCAGTAGTATCGGGACAGGGGGAAGAACAAATCAGCCCCAGCATTTT.

There are many counts of this clonotype. The gene calls are TRBV6-2 or TRBV6-3 and TRBJ1-5; tentatively, D is TRBD1 (6 bases). CDR3 length equals 15 residues. Germline V gene lookup returns CDR1 MNHEY and CDR2 SVGEGT. V lost 1 base and J lost 3, with 10 bases in between. CDR3 sequence (DNA): TGTGCCAGCAGTTACTACGGACAGATCAATCAGCCCCAGCATTTT. Its translation: CASSYYGQINQPQHF.

This clonotype has a count of ten or more. DNA for the CDR3: TGTGCCAGCAGCCCTTCAAGGGACACTGAAGCTTTCTTT. Encoded protein: CASSPSRDTEAFF. The chain is built from TRBV3-1 and TRBJ1-1; no clear D gene. Deletions cut 4 bases from V and 3 bases from J, with 9 bases between. CDR1 and CDR2 from the germline V gene are LGHDT and YNNKEL (reference sequence). CDR3 length equals 13 residues. Together with reference TRBV3-1 and TRBJ1-1, the CDR3 gives the full variable domain: DTAVSQTPKYLVTQMGNDKSIKCEQNLGHDTMYWYKQDSKKFLKIMFSYNNKELIINETVPNRFSPKSPDKAHLNLHINSLELGDSAVYFCASSPSRDTEAFFGQGTRLTVV.

The J gene is TRBJ2-7, the V gene TRBV20-1; 7 bases fit TRBD1. The CDR3 loop spans 13 amino acids. Germline CDR1 is DFQATT and CDR2 is SNEGSKA (reference sequence). With 7 bases clipped from V and 1 base from J, the junction kept 7 bases outside the gene matches. The CDR3 region is CSVRTGHSYEQYF. In nucleotides, the CDR3 is TGCAGTGTGAGGACAGGTCATTCCTACGAGCAGTACTTC.

There are a few counts of this clonotype. The chain uses TRBV9 and TRBJ2-3; D is undetermined. This CDR3 is 12 amino acids long. The ends were cut back, 5 bases at V and 2 bases at J, with 6 bases in the middle. Germline V gene sequence: CDR1 SGDLS, CDR2 YYNGEE. The DNA for the CDR3 is TGTGCCAGCAGTGGGGACACAGATACGCAGTATTTT. Translated: CASSGDTDTQYF.

This chain links TRBV9 with TRBJ2-1; weak D call: TRBD2 (5 bases). Germline lookup yields CDR1 SGDLS and CDR2 YYNGEE. The CDR3 length is 16 residues. With 0 bases removed from V and 5 bases from J, the gap between germline ends came to 15 bases. The CDR3 protein is CASSVVASGVHNEQFF. In DNA, the CDR3 is TGTGCCAGCAGCGTAGTGGCCAGCGGTGTCCACAATGAGCAGTTCTTC.

The rearrangement joins TRBV9 to TRBJ2-1; 10 bases map to TRBD2. This CDR3 is built from 15 residues. Germline assignment: CDR1 SGDLS and CDR2 YYNGEE. With V trimmed by 4 bases and J by 4 bases, 5 bases remained unmatched. The CDR3 protein is CASSPWTSGYNEQFF. CDR3 bases: TGTGCCAGCAGCCCTTGGACTAGCGGATACAATGAGCAGTTCTTC.

This clonotype has ten or more counts. V is TRBV11-2 and J is TRBJ2-5; D possibly corresponds to TRBD1 (6 bases). The CDR3 covers 12 residues. Per germline, CDR1 SGHAT and CDR2 FQNNGV. V dropped 6 bases and J dropped 5 bases, with 10 bases sitting between them. The CDR3 loop is CASSFRGETQYF. CDR3 DNA sequence: TGTGCCAGCAGTTTTAGGGGGGAGACCCAGTACTTC.

Concerning this clonotype itself: The junction departs from germline at one end; a sequencing error may be responsible. This chain links TRBV7-7 with TRBJ2-3, with D hard to call. Germline CDR1 and CDR2: SSHAT and FNYEAQ (reference sequence). The CDR3 totals 14 residues. The CDR3 region is CASSSDPSTDTQYF. The CDR3, as DNA: TGTGCTAGCAGCTCCGACCCTAGCACAGATACGCAGTATTTT.

This chain uses TRBV7-9 with TRBJ1-2; TRBD1 aligns across 7 bases. J was trimmed by 7 bases and V by 1 base; bases with no gene match: 0. The CDR3 consists of 12 residues. CDR1 is SEHNR and CDR2 is FQNEAQ in the germline V gene (reference sequence). The CDR3, as DNA: TGTGCCAGCAGCTTAGAGGGGGCTGGCTACACCTTC. Encoded protein: CASSLEGAGYTF.

This rearrangement joins TRBV10-3 to TRBJ1-6, with D perhaps matching TRBD1 (5 bases). The germline gives CDR1 ENHRY, CDR2 SYGVKD. V gave up 10 bases and J gave up 6 bases, with 25 bases separating them. CDR3 size: 17 residues. CDR3 in DNA: TGTGCCAGCAGCCCAACCTGGGGGGGTTCGACTAATTCACCCCTCCACTTT. This sequence encodes CASSPTWGGSTNSPLHF.

J is TRBJ1-2 and V is TRBV2; 9 bases line up with TRBD1. The germline V gene has CDR1 SNHLY and CDR2 FYNNEI. V was clipped by 1 base and J by 9 bases; unmatched bases: 6. This CDR3 region has 14 residues. In DNA, the CDR3 is TGTGCCAGCAGTGAAGACCGGGACAGGGCAAGCTACACCTTC. It specifies CASSEDRDRASYTF. Full variable domain (remainder filled in from reference TRBV2 and TRBJ1-2): EPEVTQTPSHQVTQMGQEVILRCVPISNHLYFYWYRQILGQKVEFLVSFYNNEISEKSEIFDDQFSVERPDGSNFTLKIRSTKLEDSAMYFCASSEDRDRASYTFGSGTRLTVV.

The chain employs TRBV2 and TRBJ2-5; D remains ambiguous. The CDR3 totals 14 residues. Trimming pared 6 bases from V and 0 bases from J, leaving 11 bases between. The germline gives CDR1 SNHLY, CDR2 FYNNEI. This chain's CDR3 is CASREQLDQETQYF. For the CDR3, the DNA is TGTGCCAGCAGGGAGCAGTTGGACCAAGAGACCCAGTACTTC.

This clonotype came up many times. V usage is TRBV7-9 and J usage is TRBJ1-2, with 9 nucleotides matching TRBD1. The CDR3 extends over 17 amino acids. Germline lookup yields CDR1 SEHNR and CDR2 FQNEAQ (reference sequence). V was clipped by 2 bases and J by 8 bases; unmatched bases: 15. As DNA, the CDR3 is TGTGCCAGCAGCTTATCAGCCGCCCACAGGGGGCGAGGGGGCTACACCTTC. Its protein product is CASSLSAAHRGRGGYTF.